This T cell receptor beta chain comes out of a study of T cell clones after liver transplantation. Study details: A pre-transplant mixed lymphocyte reaction with TCRbeta sequencing defined graft-donor-reactive clones followed in post-transplant blood.

This clone was counted a single time. Measured with immunoSEQ multiplex PCR; TCRdb has only the in-frame clones, and not every one. The sample consists of tens of thousands of clones, approximately 87% of them appearing once. Germline V gene sequence: CDR1 SGHAT, CDR2 FQNNGV. The CDR3 has 12 residues. Trimming left V 5 bases short and J 8 bases short, with 10 bases between. The rearrangement joins TRBV11-2 to TRBJ2-1; D is ambiguous. The sequence derives from a human patient who received a liver transplant. The T cells may come from the graft donor. Sequenced here: CD4+ T cells from blood, sampled at the 22-month timepoint. CDR3 loop: CASSANVDEQFF. The DNA of the CDR3 is TGTGCCAGCAGCGCCAATGTGGATGAGCAGTTCTTC.